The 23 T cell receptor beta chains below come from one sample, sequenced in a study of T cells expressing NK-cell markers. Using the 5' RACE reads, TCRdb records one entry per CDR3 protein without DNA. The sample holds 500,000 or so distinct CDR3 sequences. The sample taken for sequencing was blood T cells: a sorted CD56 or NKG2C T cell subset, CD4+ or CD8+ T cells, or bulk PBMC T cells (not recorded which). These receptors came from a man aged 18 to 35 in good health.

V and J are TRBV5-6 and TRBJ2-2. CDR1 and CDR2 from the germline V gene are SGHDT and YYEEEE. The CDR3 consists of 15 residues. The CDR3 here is CASSVGRQYTGELFF.

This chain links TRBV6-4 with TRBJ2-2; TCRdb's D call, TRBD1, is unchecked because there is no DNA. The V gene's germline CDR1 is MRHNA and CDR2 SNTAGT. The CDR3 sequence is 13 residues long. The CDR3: CASSSDRTGELFF.

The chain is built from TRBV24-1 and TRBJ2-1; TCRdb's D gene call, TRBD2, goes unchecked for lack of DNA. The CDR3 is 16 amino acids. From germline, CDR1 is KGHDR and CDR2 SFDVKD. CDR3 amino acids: CATSDFPSGRGNEQFF.

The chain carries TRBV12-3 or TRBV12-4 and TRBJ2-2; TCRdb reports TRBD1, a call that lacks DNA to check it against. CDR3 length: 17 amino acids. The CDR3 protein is CASSFAGGRVVTGELFF.

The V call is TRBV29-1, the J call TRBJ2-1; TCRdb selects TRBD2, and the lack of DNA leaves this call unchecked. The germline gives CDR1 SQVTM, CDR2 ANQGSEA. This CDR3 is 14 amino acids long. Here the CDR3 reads CSDLTSGSYNEQFF.

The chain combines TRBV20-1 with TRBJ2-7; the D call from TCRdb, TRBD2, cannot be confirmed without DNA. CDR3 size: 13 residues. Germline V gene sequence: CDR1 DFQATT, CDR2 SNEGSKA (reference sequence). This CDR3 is CSVSPPGGYEQYF.

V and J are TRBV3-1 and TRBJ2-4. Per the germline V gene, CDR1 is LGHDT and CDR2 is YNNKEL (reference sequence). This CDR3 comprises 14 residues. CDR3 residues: CASSRGIAKNIQYF.

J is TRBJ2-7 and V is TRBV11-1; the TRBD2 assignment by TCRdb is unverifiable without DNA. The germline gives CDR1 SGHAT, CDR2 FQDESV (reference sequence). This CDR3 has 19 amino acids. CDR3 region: CASSIDRTSGSYRSYEQYF.

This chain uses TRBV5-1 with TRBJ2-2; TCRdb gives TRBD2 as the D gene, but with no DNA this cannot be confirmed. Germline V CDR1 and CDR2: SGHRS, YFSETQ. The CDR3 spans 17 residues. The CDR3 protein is CASSLDWLAGDTGELFF.

CDR3 protein: CASSRGLAGVGEQFF. This sequence joins TRBV3-1 and TRBJ2-1; TCRdb indicates TRBD2, and absent DNA this call remains unverified. The CDR3 totals 15 residues. From germline, CDR1 is LGHDT and CDR2 YNNKEL (reference sequence).

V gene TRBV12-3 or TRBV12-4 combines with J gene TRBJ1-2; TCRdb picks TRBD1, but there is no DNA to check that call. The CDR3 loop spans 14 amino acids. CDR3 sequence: CASSVTRRGYGYTF.

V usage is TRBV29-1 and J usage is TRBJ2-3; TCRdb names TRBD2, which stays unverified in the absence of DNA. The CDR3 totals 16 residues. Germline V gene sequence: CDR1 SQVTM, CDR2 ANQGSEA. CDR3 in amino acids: CSVVGGKVIGADTQYF.

This CDR3 reads CASSLRQGYNYGYTF. The chain joins TRBV5-1 to TRBJ1-2; no DNA is available, so the TRBD1 call from TCRdb remains unchecked. This CDR3 comprises 15 residues. Germline CDR1 and CDR2: SGHRS and YFSETQ.

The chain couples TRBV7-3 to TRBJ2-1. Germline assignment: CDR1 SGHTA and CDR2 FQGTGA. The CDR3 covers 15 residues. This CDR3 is CASSLMQTSYNEQFF.

This CDR3 is CAISATGQSGNTIYF. The V and J genes are TRBV10-3 and TRBJ1-3; TCRdb's D gene call, TRBD1, goes unchecked for lack of DNA. Germline loops: CDR1 ENHRY, CDR2 SYGVKD. The CDR3 extends over 15 amino acids.

CDR3: CATGTESYNEQFF. The chain is built from TRBV15 and TRBJ2-1; with no DNA, the TCRdb D assignment of TRBD2 cannot be verified. The CDR3 covers 13 residues. Germline CDR1 reads LNHNV; CDR2 reads YYDKDF (reference sequence).

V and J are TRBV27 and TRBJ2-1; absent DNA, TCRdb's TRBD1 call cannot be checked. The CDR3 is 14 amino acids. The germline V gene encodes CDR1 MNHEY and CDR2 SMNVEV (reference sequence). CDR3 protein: CASSLGADPNEQFF.

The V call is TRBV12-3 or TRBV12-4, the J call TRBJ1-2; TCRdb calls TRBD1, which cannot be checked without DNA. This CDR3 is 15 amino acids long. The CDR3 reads CASSLAGVPGYGYTF.

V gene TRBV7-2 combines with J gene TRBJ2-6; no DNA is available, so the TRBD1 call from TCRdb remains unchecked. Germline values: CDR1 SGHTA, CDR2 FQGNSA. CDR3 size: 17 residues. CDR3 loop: CASSPFAPGTGANVLTF.

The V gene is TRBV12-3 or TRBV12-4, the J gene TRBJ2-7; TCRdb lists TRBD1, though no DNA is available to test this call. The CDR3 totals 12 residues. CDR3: CASSQTPSTQYF.

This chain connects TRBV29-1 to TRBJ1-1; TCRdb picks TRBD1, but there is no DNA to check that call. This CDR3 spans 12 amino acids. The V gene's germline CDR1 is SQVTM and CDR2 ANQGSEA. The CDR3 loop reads CSVAGKTGEAFF.

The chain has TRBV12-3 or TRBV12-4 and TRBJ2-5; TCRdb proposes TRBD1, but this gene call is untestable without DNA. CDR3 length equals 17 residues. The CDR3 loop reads CASSLGPLKQGRKTQYF.

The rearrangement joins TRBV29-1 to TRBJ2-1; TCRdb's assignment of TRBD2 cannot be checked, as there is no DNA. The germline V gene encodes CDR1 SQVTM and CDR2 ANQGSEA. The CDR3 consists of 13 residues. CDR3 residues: CSVAGRASNEQFF.